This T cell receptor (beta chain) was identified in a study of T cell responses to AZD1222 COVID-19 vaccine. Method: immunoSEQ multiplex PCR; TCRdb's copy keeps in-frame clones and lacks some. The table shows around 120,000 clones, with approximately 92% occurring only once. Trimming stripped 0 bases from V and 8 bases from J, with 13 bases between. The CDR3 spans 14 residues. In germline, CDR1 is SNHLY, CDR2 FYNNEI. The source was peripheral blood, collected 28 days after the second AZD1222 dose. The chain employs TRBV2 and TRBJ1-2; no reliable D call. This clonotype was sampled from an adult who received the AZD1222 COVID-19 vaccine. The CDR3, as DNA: TGTGCCAGCAGTGAAGCGCGCAGCAGAGGAGGCTACACCTTC. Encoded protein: CASSEARSRGGYTF.